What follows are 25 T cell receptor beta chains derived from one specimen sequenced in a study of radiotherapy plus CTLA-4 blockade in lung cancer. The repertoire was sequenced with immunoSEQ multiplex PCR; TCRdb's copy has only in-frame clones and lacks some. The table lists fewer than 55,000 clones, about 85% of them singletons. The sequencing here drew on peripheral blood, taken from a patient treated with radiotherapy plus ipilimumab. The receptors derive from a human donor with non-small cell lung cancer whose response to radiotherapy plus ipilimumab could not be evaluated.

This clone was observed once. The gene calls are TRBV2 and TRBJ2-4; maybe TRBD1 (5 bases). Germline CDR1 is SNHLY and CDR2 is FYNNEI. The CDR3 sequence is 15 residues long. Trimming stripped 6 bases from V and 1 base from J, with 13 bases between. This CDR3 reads CASRETVSAKNIQYF. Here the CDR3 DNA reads TGTGCCAGCAGGGAGACAGTGAGTGCCAAAAACATTCAGTACTTC.

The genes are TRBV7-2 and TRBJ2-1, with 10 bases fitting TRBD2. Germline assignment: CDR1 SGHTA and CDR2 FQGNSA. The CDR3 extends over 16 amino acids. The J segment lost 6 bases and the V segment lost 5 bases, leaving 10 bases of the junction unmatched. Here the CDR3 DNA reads TGTGCCAGCAGCGTATGGACTAGCGGAGTCCCCAATGAGCAGTTCTTC. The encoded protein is CASSVWTSGVPNEQFF.

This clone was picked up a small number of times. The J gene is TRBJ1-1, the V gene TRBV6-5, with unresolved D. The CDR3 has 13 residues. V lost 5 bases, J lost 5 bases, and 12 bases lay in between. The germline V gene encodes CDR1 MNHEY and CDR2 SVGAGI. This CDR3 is CASSKGAGTEAFF. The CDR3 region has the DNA TGTGCCAGCAGTAAGGGAGCGGGGACTGAAGCTTTCTTT.

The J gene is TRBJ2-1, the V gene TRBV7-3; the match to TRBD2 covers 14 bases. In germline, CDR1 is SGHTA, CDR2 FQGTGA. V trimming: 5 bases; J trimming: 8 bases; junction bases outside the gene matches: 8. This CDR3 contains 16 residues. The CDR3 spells CASSPTGTSGSYEQFF. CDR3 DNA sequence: TGTGCCAGCAGCCCCACCGGGACTAGCGGGAGTTATGAGCAGTTCTTC.

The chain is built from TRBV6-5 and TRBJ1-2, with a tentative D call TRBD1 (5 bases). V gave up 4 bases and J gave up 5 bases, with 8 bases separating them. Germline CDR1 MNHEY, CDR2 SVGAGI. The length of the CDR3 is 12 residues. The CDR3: CASSFAGYGYTF. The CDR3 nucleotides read TGTGCCAGCAGTTTTGCAGGGTATGGCTACACCTTC.

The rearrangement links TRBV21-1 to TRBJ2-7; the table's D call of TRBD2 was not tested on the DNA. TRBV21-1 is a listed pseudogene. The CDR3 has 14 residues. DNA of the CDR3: TGTGCCAGCCCTAAGGGAGGTTACTCCTACGAGCAGTACTTC. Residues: CASPKGGYSYEQYF.

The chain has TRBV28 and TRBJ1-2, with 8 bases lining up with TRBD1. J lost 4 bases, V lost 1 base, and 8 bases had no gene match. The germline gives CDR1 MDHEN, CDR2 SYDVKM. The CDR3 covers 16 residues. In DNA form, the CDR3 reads TGTGCCAGCAGTTTATCCGGACGACAGGGGAGCTATGGCTACACCTTC. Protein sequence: CASSLSGRQGSYGYTF.

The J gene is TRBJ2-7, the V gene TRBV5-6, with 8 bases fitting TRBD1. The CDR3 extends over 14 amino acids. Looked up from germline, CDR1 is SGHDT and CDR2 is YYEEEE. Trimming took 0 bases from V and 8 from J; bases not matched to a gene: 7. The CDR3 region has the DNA TGTGCCAGCAGCTTGGCGATAGGACAGGGAAAGCAGTACTTC. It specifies CASSLAIGQGKQYF.

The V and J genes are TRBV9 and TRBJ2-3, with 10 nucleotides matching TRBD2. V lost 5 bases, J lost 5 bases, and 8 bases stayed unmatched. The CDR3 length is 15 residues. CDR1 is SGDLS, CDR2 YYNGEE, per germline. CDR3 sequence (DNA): TGTGCCAGCAGTACAGCGGGAGGGCAAAAAGATACGCAGTATTTT. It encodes CASSTAGGQKDTQYF. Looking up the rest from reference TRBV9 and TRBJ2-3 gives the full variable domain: DSGVTQTPKHLITATGQRVTLRCSPRSGDLSVYWYQQSLDQGLQFLIQYYNGEERAKGNILERFSAQQFPDLHSELNLSSLELGDSALYFCASSTAGGQKDTQYFGPGTRLTVL.

The CDR3 nucleotides are TGCAGCGTGTACCGGCGGGTCCCTAGCGGGAGGGGTCAGAGCACCGGGGAGCTGTTTTTT. Translating gives CSVYRRVPSGRGQSTGELFF. The chain is built from TRBV29-1 and TRBJ2-2, with 12 nucleotides matching TRBD2. Germline loops: CDR1 SQVTM, CDR2 ANQGSEA. The CDR3 is 20 amino acids. J lost 4 bases, V lost 6 bases, and 21 bases had no gene match.

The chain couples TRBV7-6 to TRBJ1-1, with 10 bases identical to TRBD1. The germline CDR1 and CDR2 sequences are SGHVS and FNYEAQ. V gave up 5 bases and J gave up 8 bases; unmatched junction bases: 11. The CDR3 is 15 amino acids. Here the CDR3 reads CASSPLPGQGTEAFF. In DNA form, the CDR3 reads TGTGCCAGCAGCCCCCTCCCGGGACAGGGGACCGAAGCTTTCTTT.

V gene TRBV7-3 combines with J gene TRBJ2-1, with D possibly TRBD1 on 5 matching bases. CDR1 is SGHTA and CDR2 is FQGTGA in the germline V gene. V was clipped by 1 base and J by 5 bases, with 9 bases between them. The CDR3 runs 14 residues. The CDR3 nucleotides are TGTGCCAGCAGCTTAAACTCAGGGAACAATGAGCAGTTCTTC. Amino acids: CASSLNSGNNEQFF.

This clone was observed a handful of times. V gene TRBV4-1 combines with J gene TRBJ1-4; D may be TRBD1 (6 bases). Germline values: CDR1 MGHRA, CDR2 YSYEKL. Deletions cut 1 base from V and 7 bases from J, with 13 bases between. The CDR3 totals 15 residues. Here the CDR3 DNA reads TGCGCCAGCAGCCAAGTGTGGGGACAAGGTGAAAAACTGTTTTTT. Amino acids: CASSQVWGQGEKLFF.

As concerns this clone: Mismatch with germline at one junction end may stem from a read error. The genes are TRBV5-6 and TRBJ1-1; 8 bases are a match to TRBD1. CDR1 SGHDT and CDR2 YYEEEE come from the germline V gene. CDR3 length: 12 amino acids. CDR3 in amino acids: CASSLTWTGLSF. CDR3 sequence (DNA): TGTGCCAGCAGCTTGACTTGGACAGGGCTGTCGTTT.

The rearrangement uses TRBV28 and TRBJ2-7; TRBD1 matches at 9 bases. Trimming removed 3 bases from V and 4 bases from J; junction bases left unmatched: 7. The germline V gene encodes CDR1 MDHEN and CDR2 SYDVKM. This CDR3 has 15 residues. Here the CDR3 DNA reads TGTGCCAGCAGTTTCCTCCGGGACAGGGATTACGAGCAGTACTTC. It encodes CASSFLRDRDYEQYF.

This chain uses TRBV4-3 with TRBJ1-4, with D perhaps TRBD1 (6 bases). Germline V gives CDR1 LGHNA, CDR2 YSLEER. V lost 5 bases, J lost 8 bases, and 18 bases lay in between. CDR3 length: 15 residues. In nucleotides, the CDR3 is TGCGCCAGCAGCTCTCAGACAGGTATCCCCGAAAAACTGTTTTTT. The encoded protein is CASSSQTGIPEKLFF.

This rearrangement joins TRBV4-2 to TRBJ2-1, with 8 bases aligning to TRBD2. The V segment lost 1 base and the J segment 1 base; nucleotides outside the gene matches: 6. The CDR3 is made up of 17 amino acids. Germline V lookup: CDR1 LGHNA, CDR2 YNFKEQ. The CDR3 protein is CASSQGGRPGSYNEQFF. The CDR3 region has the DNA TGTGCCAGCAGCCAAGGCGGGAGGCCCGGTTCCTACAATGAGCAGTTCTTC.

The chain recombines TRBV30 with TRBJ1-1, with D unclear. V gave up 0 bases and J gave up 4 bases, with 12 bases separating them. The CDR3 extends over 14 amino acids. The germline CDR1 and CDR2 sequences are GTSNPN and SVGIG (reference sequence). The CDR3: CAWSVVDLSTEAFF. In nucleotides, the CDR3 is TGTGCCTGGAGTGTCGTGGACTTGAGCACTGAAGCTTTCTTT.

CDR3 nucleotides: TGTGCCAGCAGTCGACGGACAGTGAACACTGAAGCTTTCTTT. Protein product: CASSRRTVNTEAFF. The chain recombines TRBV6-5 with TRBJ1-1, with D perhaps matching TRBD1 (6 bases). The CDR3 has 14 amino acids. The V end lost 5 bases, the J end lost 0 bases, and 10 bases lay between the germline ends. CDR1 is MNHEY and CDR2 is SVGAGI in the germline V gene.

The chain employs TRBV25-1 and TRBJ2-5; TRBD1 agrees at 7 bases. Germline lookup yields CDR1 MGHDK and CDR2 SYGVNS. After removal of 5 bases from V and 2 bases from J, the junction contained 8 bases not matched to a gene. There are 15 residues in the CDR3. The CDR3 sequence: CASSNLDRVQETQYF. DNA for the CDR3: TGTGCCAGCAGTAATCTAGACAGGGTACAAGAGACCCAGTACTTC.

DNA of the CDR3: TGCGCCAGCAGCTTGCGGACAGGGGAGAGCGGGGAGCTGTTTTTT. Protein: CASSLRTGESGELFF. This chain uses TRBV5-1 with TRBJ2-2, with 9 bases aligning to TRBD1. Germline loops: CDR1 SGHRS, CDR2 YFSETQ. V lost 1 base, J lost 7 bases, and 5 bases stayed unmatched. The CDR3 is made up of 15 amino acids.

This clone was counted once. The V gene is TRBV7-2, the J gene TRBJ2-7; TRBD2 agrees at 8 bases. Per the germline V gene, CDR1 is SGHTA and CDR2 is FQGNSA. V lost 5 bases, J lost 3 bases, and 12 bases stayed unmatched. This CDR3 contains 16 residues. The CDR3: CASSLNRGGSLYEQYF. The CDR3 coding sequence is TGTGCCAGCAGCCTAAACCGGGGGGGGAGTCTCTACGAGCAGTACTTC.

The CDR3 region has the DNA TGTGCCAGCAGCCCGGGACAAAACATAAATGAAAAACTGTTTTTT. It yields the protein CASSPGQNINEKLFF. The chain recombines TRBV7-6 with TRBJ1-4; D might be TRBD1 (6 bases). Germline V gene lookup returns CDR1 SGHVS and CDR2 FNYEAQ. V gave up 5 bases and J gave up 5 bases, with 15 bases separating them. CDR3 size: 15 residues. Full variable domain (remainder filled in from reference TRBV7-6 and TRBJ1-4): GAGVSQSPRYKVTKRGQDVALRCDPISGHVSLYWYRQALGQGPEFLTYFNYEAQQDKSGLPNDRFSAERPEGSISTLTIQRTEQRDSAMYRCASSPGQNINEKLFFGSGTQLSVL.

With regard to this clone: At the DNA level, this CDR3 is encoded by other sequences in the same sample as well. This chain's CDR3 is CASSLRGGAEAFF. CDR3 bases: TGTGCCAGCAGCTTACGTGGGGGGGCTGAAGCTTTCTTT. V is TRBV7-9 and J is TRBJ1-1; maybe TRBD1 (5 bases). The CDR3 is made up of 13 amino acids. V shed 2 bases and J shed 6 bases, with 10 bases lying between them. Germline V gene lookup returns CDR1 SEHNR and CDR2 FQNEAQ (reference sequence).

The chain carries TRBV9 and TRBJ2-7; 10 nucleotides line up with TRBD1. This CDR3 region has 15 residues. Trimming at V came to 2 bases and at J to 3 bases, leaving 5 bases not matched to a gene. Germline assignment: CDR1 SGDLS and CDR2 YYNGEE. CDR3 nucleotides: TGTGCCAGCAGCGTTGGACAGGGGGACTTCTACGAGCAGTACTTC. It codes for CASSVGQGDFYEQYF.